This T cell receptor beta chain was recorded in a study of graft-versus-host responses after intestinal transplantation. On the study more broadly: Anti-thymocyte globulin induction, then tacrolimus and steroids for about 3 years, went to all recipients. General study points: Detected in recipient marrow were GvH clones, some of which were first observed in ileum or blood. Early post-transplant HvG declines showed an association with peak circulating GvH clone levels.

V shed 2 bases and J shed 2 bases, with 9 bases lying between them. Germline V gene sequence: CDR1 MNHEY, CDR2 SVGAGI. This CDR3 has 14 residues. Assay used: immunoSEQ multiplex PCR; TCRdb lists only in-frame clones, some missing. The repertoire includes more than 95,000 clones, roughly 87% of them detected once, and 0.7% to 0.9% sits in the top ten. On this clone: Its antigen is undetermined.

The origin of this receptor is a human donor who received an intestinal transplant. This sequence joins TRBV6-5 and TRBJ1-2; D gene unclear. The sequencing here drew on unstimulated CD4+ T cells sorted from spleen or lymph node cells, taken before intestinal transplant. The CDR3 here is CASSYGPFNYGYTF. The CDR3 nucleotides are TGTGCCAGCAGTTACGGACCTTTCAACTATGGCTACACCTTC.